This T cell receptor beta chain was found in a study of blood T cell repertoires in COVID-19. Study at large: The cDNA or gDNA used as material had been derived from T cells, B-cell-depleted T cells, or PBMCs.

Methods used by the authors: Reference gene primers were amplified, and this amplification served to estimate nucleated cell counts. Generated by immunoSEQ multiplex PCR, the TCRdb table keeps only in-frame clones and is missing some. That table furnishes V, J and clone size, whereas the DNA furnished D and trimming. The repertoire holds 100,000 to 150,000 clones, with 87% as singletons. This receptor was identified in a man aged 50 or older with active COVID-19. The sample was peripheral blood.

CDR3 loop: CASSVTSGQETQYF. The CDR3 region has the DNA TGTGCCAGCAGTGTTACTAGCGGCCAAGAGACCCAGTACTTC. The rearrangement uses TRBV6-4 and TRBJ2-5; 8 bases match TRBD2. J was trimmed by 1 base and V by 4 bases; bases with no gene match: 2. CDR1 MRHNA and CDR2 SNTAGT come from the germline V gene. There are 14 residues in the CDR3.